Shown below are 17 T cell receptor beta chains from a single sample sequenced in a study of blood T cell repertoires in COVID-19. Profiling relied on immunoSEQ multiplex PCR, and the TCRdb table lists in-frame clones only, not all of them. The sample has under 250,000 clones; approximately 86% are singletons. Sequencing input: PBMCs or T cells enriched from blood (not recorded which). These receptors all stem from a woman aged 25 to 45 with acute COVID-19.

This chain uses TRBV5-1 with TRBJ1-2; D is undetermined. The CDR3 has 13 amino acids. Germline V gene sequence: CDR1 SGHRS, CDR2 YFSETQ. Trimming cost V 5 bases and J 2 bases, with 10 bases left between them. CDR3 loop: CASRYTENYGYTF. The CDR3 DNA reads as TGCGCCAGCAGATACACAGAAAACTATGGCTACACCTTC. Drawing the rest from reference TRBV5-1 and TRBJ1-2, the complete variable domain is KAGVTQTPRYLIKTRGQQVTLSCSPISGHRSVSWYQQTPGQGLQFLFEYFSETQRNKGNFPGRFSGRQFSNSRSEMNVSTLELGDSALYLCASRYTENYGYTFGSGTRLTVV.

The chain combines TRBV19 with TRBJ2-2; 7 positions agree with TRBD1. The V and J ends lost 6 bases and 0 bases, in that order; junction bases with no gene match: 4. Germline CDR1 reads LNHDA; CDR2 reads SQIVND (reference sequence). This CDR3 is 15 amino acids long. This CDR3 is CASSTGQPNTGELFF. CDR3 bases: TGTGCCAGTAGCACGGGACAGCCGAACACCGGGGAGCTGTTTTTT.

The rearrangement joins TRBV27 to TRBJ2-1, with D possibly being TRBD1 (6 bases). The CDR3 extends over 13 amino acids. The germline V gene encodes CDR1 MNHEY and CDR2 SMNVEV (reference sequence). V gave up 6 bases and J gave up 11 bases, with 17 bases separating them. CDR3: CASREDSYRKQFF. In DNA, the CDR3 is TGTGCCAGCAGGGAGGACAGTTATCGAAAGCAGTTCTTC.

This chain connects TRBV6-2 or TRBV6-3 to TRBJ2-5; D might be TRBD1 (6 bases). Germline V gene lookup returns CDR1 MNHEY and CDR2 SVGEGT. The V end lost 6 bases, the J end lost 3 bases, and 8 bases lay between the germline ends. CDR3 length equals 12 residues. CDR3 loop: CASSQGKETQYF. The CDR3 bases are TGTGCCAGCAGCCAGGGGAAAGAGACCCAGTACTTC.

The chain uses TRBV28 and TRBJ1-5, with no clear D. The germline gives CDR1 MDHEN, CDR2 SYDVKM. This CDR3 region has 15 residues. Trimming stripped 2 bases from V and 0 bases from J, with 8 bases between. The CDR3 region is CASSLSEYSNQPQHF. CDR3 nucleotides: TGTGCCAGCAGTTTAAGCGAGTATAGCAATCAGCCCCAGCATTTT.

The sample holds a few counts of this clone. This rearrangement joins TRBV5-6 to TRBJ1-2, with D possibly TRBD1 on 5 matching bases. Trimming shortened V by 4 bases and J by 0 bases, and 10 bases separated the two germline ends. The CDR3 is made up of 14 amino acids. CDR1 and CDR2 from the germline V gene are SGHDT and YYEEEE. CDR3 nucleotide sequence: TGTGCCAGCAGCCGGACAACCCCTAACTATGGCTACACCTTC. Encoded protein: CASSRTTPNYGYTF.

The rearrangement joins TRBV6-5 to TRBJ1-5; 9 bases fit TRBD1. Trimming at V came to 4 bases and at J to 5 bases, leaving 0 bases not matched to a gene. This CDR3 has 13 residues. Germline values: CDR1 MNHEY, CDR2 SVGAGI. In nucleotides, the CDR3 is TGTGCCAGCAGTTGGGACAGGGATCAGCCCCAGCATTTT. This gives the protein CASSWDRDQPQHF.

V is TRBV6-2 or TRBV6-3 and J is TRBJ2-1; D remains unclear. The germline CDR1 and CDR2 sequences are MNHEY and SVGEGT. V dropped 5 bases and J dropped 0 bases, with 8 bases sitting between them. This CDR3 is built from 14 residues. CDR3 amino acids: CASSHLSSYNEQFF. CDR3 sequence (DNA): TGTGCCAGCAGTCACCTGAGCTCCTACAATGAGCAGTTCTTC.

In this sample, this clone turned up a few times. Other DNA sequences in the sample encode the same CDR3. The V gene is TRBV18, the J gene TRBJ1-1; no definite D call. The germline CDR1 and CDR2 sequences are KGHSH and LQKENI. Trimming cost V 3 bases and J 1 base, with 6 bases left between them. The CDR3 length is 13 residues. CDR3 protein: CASSPSENTEAFF. The CDR3 DNA follows: TGTGCCAGCTCACCCAGTGAGAACACTGAAGCTTTCTTT.

This chain connects TRBV7-6 to TRBJ2-1; TRBD2 agrees at 11 bases. The V gene end was trimmed by 4 bases and the J gene end by 4 bases; junction bases not matched to a gene: 6. This CDR3 has 16 amino acids. CDR1 is SGHVS, CDR2 FNYEAQ, per germline. CDR3: CASSSKIAGGYNEQFF. CDR3 nucleotides: TGTGCCAGCAGCTCTAAGATAGCGGGGGGGTACAATGAGCAGTTCTTC.

A word on this clone: Relative to the germline gene, one junction end is altered; a read error may explain this. The chain uses TRBV10-3 and TRBJ2-2; TRBD1 matches at 8 bases. Germline V gives CDR1 ENHRY, CDR2 SYGVKD. The CDR3 consists of 14 residues. CDR3 bases: TGTGCCATCAATGAGGACAGGGAGGCCGGGGAGCTGTTTTTT. Translated, it gives CAINEDREAGELFF.

The chain joins TRBV7-2 to TRBJ1-5; D gene ambiguous. V lost 4 bases, J lost 7 bases, and 11 bases lay in between. The CDR3 runs to 13 residues. Germline V CDR1 and CDR2: SGHTA, FQGNSA. CDR3 residues: CASSWQPGQPQHF. CDR3 nucleotide sequence: TGTGCCAGCAGCTGGCAGCCGGGGCAGCCCCAGCATTTT.

The chain has TRBV7-2 and TRBJ1-6; D is perhaps TRBD1 (5 bases). Germline lookup yields CDR1 SGHTA and CDR2 FQGNSA. Trimming shortened V by 3 bases and J by 8 bases, and 11 bases separated the two germline ends. The CDR3 covers 14 residues. This chain's CDR3 is CASSFPDTDSPLHF. CDR3 DNA sequence: TGTGCCAGCAGCTTTCCGGACACCGATTCACCCCTCCACTTT.

Concerning this clone: The same CDR3 arises from other DNA sequences in this sample as well. The genes are TRBV11-2 and TRBJ1-2; D remains unclear. The CDR3 runs to 13 residues. The V gene lost 2 bases and the J gene lost 4 bases, with 8 bases spanning the gap. Germline values: CDR1 SGHAT, CDR2 FQNNGV. The CDR3 sequence: CASSLPGFYGYTF. The DNA of the CDR3 is TGTGCCAGCAGCTTACCGGGGTTCTATGGCTACACCTTC.

This sequence joins TRBV2 and TRBJ2-7, with 8 nucleotides matching TRBD1. The CDR3 consists of 17 residues. V was pared by 7 bases and J by 0 bases, with 14 bases of the junction left unmatched. CDR1 and CDR2 (germline): SNHLY, FYNNEI. CDR3 protein: CASNYRTGNIRSYEQYF. CDR3 in DNA: TGTGCCAGCAATTATAGGACAGGGAATATTCGCTCCTACGAGCAGTACTTC.

This clone has just a few counts. The rearrangement links TRBV2 to TRBJ1-1, with a possible D match to TRBD1 (5 bases). The V end was cut by 7 bases, the J end by 2 bases, with 11 bases between. The CDR3 contains 13 residues. The germline V gene has CDR1 SNHLY and CDR2 FYNNEI. The DNA of the CDR3 is TGTGCCAGCAAGACAGTATCAAACACTGAAGCTTTCTTT. Translated, it gives CASKTVSNTEAFF.

This clone was counted between two and nine times. The CDR3 region has the DNA TGCGCCAGCAGTGACGCACAGGGTTCCTACAATGAGCAGTTCTTC. Translated, it gives CASSDAQGSYNEQFF. This chain links TRBV10-1 with TRBJ2-1, with D tentatively TRBD1 (6 bases). The CDR3 is made up of 15 amino acids. The ends were cut back, 3 bases at V and 1 base at J, with 10 bases in the middle. Germline assignment: CDR1 WNHNN and CDR2 SYGVQD (reference sequence).